The 19 T cell receptor beta chains given below trace back to one sample, sequenced in a study of T cell responses to AZD1222 COVID-19 vaccine. Profiling relied on immunoSEQ multiplex PCR, and the TCRdb table lists in-frame clones only, not all of them. The sample comprises roughly 130,000 clones, roughly 88% of which are singletons, and 18% rests with the top ten. Sequencing used peripheral blood, obtained on day 0 of MenACWY control vaccination. The receptors derive from an adult in good health.

J is TRBJ2-5 and V is TRBV27; 11 nucleotides line up with TRBD2. The CDR3 contains 16 residues. CDR1 and CDR2 from the germline V gene are MNHEY and SMNVEV (reference sequence). V lost 5 bases, J lost 0 bases, and 5 bases stayed unmatched. The CDR3 bases are TGTGCCAGCAGTCCCCGGACTAGCGGGCACCAAGAGACCCAGTACTTC. This encodes CASSPRTSGHQETQYF.

The sample holds one count of this clone. In DNA form, the CDR3 reads TGTGCCAGCAGCTGGGGACTAGCGGGAACCTACGAGCAGTACTTC. Translating it yields CASSWGLAGTYEQYF. The chain has TRBV11-2 and TRBJ2-7; 13 bases line up with TRBD2. The CDR3 covers 15 residues. Germline CDR1 and CDR2: SGHAT and FQNNGV. J gave up 2 bases and V 4 bases, and 2 bases lay outside the gene matches.

This rearrangement joins TRBV5-1 to TRBJ1-4; 9 nucleotides agree with TRBD1. The CDR3 consists of 16 residues. V trimming: 4 bases; J trimming: 3 bases; junction bases outside the gene matches: 7. Germline lookup yields CDR1 SGHRS and CDR2 YFSETQ. The CDR3 here is CASSRQGEMANEKLFF. Written as DNA, the CDR3 is TGCGCCAGCAGCCGACAGGGGGAAATGGCTAATGAAAAACTGTTTTTT.

The genes are TRBV5-6 and TRBJ1-1; unclear D gene. Germline loops: CDR1 SGHDT, CDR2 YYEEEE. Between the trimmed V and J ends, which lost 2 bases and 7 bases, there was a span of 21 bases. CDR3 length: 16 residues. The CDR3 DNA is TGTGCCAGCAGCTTACAGTATAGGGCAGAGGGTGATGAAGCTTTCTTT. Translated, it gives CASSLQYRAEGDEAFF. The full variable domain, in which reference TRBV5-6 and TRBJ1-1 provide the parts outside the CDR3, is DAGVTQSPTHLIKTRGQQVTLRCSPKSGHDTVSWYQQALGQGPQFIFQYYEEEERQRGNFPDRFSGHQFPNYSSELNVNALLLGDSALYLCASSLQYRAEGDEAFFGQGTRLTVV.

The V call is TRBV5-1, the J call TRBJ2-5, with D possibly being TRBD1 (8 bases). The CDR3 loop spans 14 amino acids. Trimming took 5 bases from V and 2 from J, leaving 13 bases between them. Germline CDR1 reads SGHRS; CDR2 reads YFSETQ. CDR3 sequence (DNA): TGCGCCAGCAGACAGGGGGGGATTCAAGAGACCCAGTACTTC. Its protein is CASRQGGIQETQYF.

The chain links TRBV28 to TRBJ1-4; 10 positions match TRBD1. The CDR3 loop spans 15 amino acids. V dropped 4 bases and J dropped 4; count of bases not matched to a gene: 3. Germline values: CDR1 MDHEN, CDR2 SYDVKM. Written as DNA, the CDR3 is TGTGCCAGCAGTTGGGACAGGGGCATTAATGAAAAACTGTTTTTT. Its translation is CASSWDRGINEKLFF.

The chain combines TRBV7-9 with TRBJ2-2; 9 nucleotides agree with TRBD1. V dropped 5 bases and J dropped 7; count of bases not matched to a gene: 8. Germline values: CDR1 SEHNR, CDR2 FQNEAQ (reference sequence). The CDR3 covers 15 residues. In DNA, the CDR3 is TGTGCCAGCAGCCCCGGGACAGGGATGGGCGGGGAGCTGTTTTTT. It yields the protein CASSPGTGMGGELFF. The entire variable domain, with the rest obtained from reference TRBV7-9 and TRBJ2-2, is as follows: DTGVSQNPRHKITKRGQNVTFRCDPISEHNRLYWYRQTLGQGPEFLTYFQNEAQLEKSRLLSDRFSAERPKGSFSTLEIQRTEQGDSAMYLCASSPGTGMGGELFFGEGSRLTVL.

The CDR3 here is CASSIIWGRTVAGELFF. In nucleotides, the CDR3 is TGTGCCAGCAGCATAATTTGGGGTAGAACTGTTGCCGGGGAGCTGTTTTTT. V and J are TRBV11-2 and TRBJ2-2; D is uncertain. V lost 5 bases to trimming and J lost 6 bases, with 22 bases between them. Germline V gene sequence: CDR1 SGHAT, CDR2 FQNNGV. The CDR3 contains 17 residues.

V gene TRBV18 combines with J gene TRBJ2-1; TRBD2 aligns across 7 bases. Unmatched junction bases numbered 5, after V lost 3 bases and J lost 3 bases. The length of the CDR3 is 15 residues. Germline loops: CDR1 KGHSH, CDR2 LQKENI. CDR3 in amino acids: CASSPSSGDYNEQFF. In DNA form, the CDR3 reads TGTGCCAGCTCACCGTCTAGCGGAGACTACAATGAGCAGTTCTTC.

The chain has TRBV19 and TRBJ1-1, with a possible D match to TRBD1 (6 bases). Trimming took 6 bases from V and 1 from J, leaving 18 bases between them. Per the germline V gene, CDR1 is LNHDA and CDR2 is SQIVND (reference sequence). The CDR3 consists of 16 residues. CDR3 in DNA: TGTGCCAGTAGCCTATCCGGGGGGGCCTGGAACACTGAAGCTTTCTTT. It encodes CASSLSGGAWNTEAFF.

This chain joins TRBV11-2 and TRBJ1-1; weak D call: TRBD1 (5 bases). Germline V CDR1 and CDR2: SGHAT, FQNNGV. This CDR3 comprises 17 residues. Between the trimmed V and J ends, which lost 1 base and 0 bases, there was a span of 15 bases. The CDR3 nucleotides read TGTGCCAGCAGCTTAGCCTACGCAGGGTCCATGAACACTGAAGCTTTCTTT. This encodes CASSLAYAGSMNTEAFF.

The rearrangement uses TRBV7-2 and TRBJ2-1, with 7 bases matching TRBD2. V shed 2 bases, J shed 0 bases, and the junction held 1 base outside the gene matches. The CDR3 length is 15 residues. From germline, CDR1 is SGHTA and CDR2 FQGNSA. The CDR3 nucleotides read TGTGCCAGCAGCTTACTAGCGGCCTCCTACAATGAGCAGTTCTTC. Its translation: CASSLLAASYNEQFF.

The chain recombines TRBV7-9 with TRBJ1-2; the D is unclear. With 8 bases removed from V and 0 bases from J, the gap between germline ends came to 7 bases. From germline, CDR1 is SEHNR and CDR2 FQNEAQ (reference sequence). This CDR3 region has 12 residues. The CDR3, as DNA: TGTGCCAGCGGCCAATCTAACTATGGCTACACCTTC. Protein product: CASGQSNYGYTF.

The V and J genes are TRBV19 and TRBJ1-5; maybe TRBD1 (5 bases). The CDR3 covers 18 residues. Per the germline V gene, CDR1 is LNHDA and CDR2 is SQIVND (reference sequence). Trimming pared 7 bases from V and 0 bases from J, leaving 22 bases between. In nucleotides, the CDR3 is TGTGCCAGTAAGGGCCAACTGGGGGACGGCGATAGCAATCAGCCCCAGCATTTT. It encodes CASKGQLGDGDSNQPQHF.

This chain uses TRBV10-3 with TRBJ2-7; 9 nucleotides align to TRBD1. V lost 0 bases and J lost 4; bases outside the gene matches: 4. Germline lookup yields CDR1 ENHRY and CDR2 SYGVKD. The CDR3 totals 15 residues. The CDR3 reads CAISESRDREYEQYF. The CDR3 DNA reads TGTGCCATCAGTGAGTCCCGGGACAGGGAATACGAGCAGTACTTC.

The CDR3, as DNA: TGTGCCAGCAGTGGAGGGATCACTGAAGCTTTCTTT. Residues: CASSGGITEAFF. The genes are TRBV25-1 and TRBJ1-1; D remains ambiguous. This CDR3 has 12 amino acids. V lost 4 bases, J lost 4 bases, and 7 bases lay in between. Germline CDR1 and CDR2: MGHDK and SYGVNS.

The genes are TRBV5-1 and TRBJ2-3; D remains unclear. The CDR3 has 11 amino acids. Germline CDR1 and CDR2: SGHRS and YFSETQ. Trimming shortened V by 5 bases and J by 2 bases, and 3 bases separated the two germline ends. CDR3 region: CASRYTDTQYF. The CDR3 nucleotides read TGCGCCAGCAGGTACACAGATACGCAGTATTTT.

The chain joins TRBV20-1 to TRBJ2-7; D is perhaps TRBD1 (6 bases). Germline V gene data show CDR1 as DFQATT and CDR2 as SNEGSKA (reference sequence). The V end was cut by 3 bases, the J end by 5 bases, with 11 bases between. The CDR3 totals 12 residues. This CDR3 is CSASRTENEQYF. The CDR3 DNA is TGCAGTGCTAGTCGGACAGAGAACGAGCAGTACTTC.

The chain uses TRBV10-3 and TRBJ1-3; tentatively, D is TRBD1 (5 bases). The V gene lost 6 bases and the J gene lost 8 bases, with 20 bases spanning the gap. The germline V gene encodes CDR1 ENHRY and CDR2 SYGVKD. This CDR3 is built from 15 residues. CDR3 coding DNA: TGTGCCATCAGGATCGGGTCTCACGAAGGGGACACCATATATTTT. Translation: CAIRIGSHEGDTIYF.